These 8 T cell receptor beta chains share one sample of origin, sequenced in a study of glioma-infiltrating T cells. TCR alpha and beta CDR3 regions were amplified from RNA using iRepertoire nested multiplex PCR. MiXCR, run by TCRdb on the multiplex PCR reads, gives a single entry per CDR3 protein. The sample yields about 180,000 distinct CDR3 sequences, more than 35% seen once. Specimen: glioma tissue, nonneoplastic brain tissue, or PBMCs (not recorded which). The receptors derive from a human donor with low-grade glioma or glioblastoma, undergoing nonglioma brain surgery, or in good health (not recorded which).

The CDR3 loop reads CASRILVSEQYF. The CDR3, as DNA: TGTGCCAGCAGAATCTTGGTCTCCGAGCAGTACTTC. V usage is TRBV12-3 or TRBV12-4 and J usage is TRBJ2-7; D remains ambiguous. Trimming cost V 6 bases and J 6 bases, with 12 bases left between them. The CDR3 has 12 amino acids.

J is TRBJ2-3 and V is TRBV27; perhaps TRBD2 as D (5 bases). Germline CDR1 and CDR2: MNHEY and SMNVEV (reference sequence). The CDR3 runs to 14 residues. V dropped 5 bases and J dropped 4 bases, with 13 bases sitting between them. In DNA, the CDR3 is TGTGCCAGCAGTGCTAACCGGGATCCAGATACGCAGTATTTT. Encoded protein: CASSANRDPDTQYF.

The chain carries TRBV18 and TRBJ2-1; 8 positions agree with TRBD2. After removal of 2 bases from V and 6 bases from J, the junction contained 6 bases not matched to a gene. CDR1 and CDR2 (germline): KGHSH, LQKENI. This CDR3 has 15 residues. CDR3 amino acids: CASSPDGTRSNEQFF. Here the CDR3 DNA reads TGTGCCAGCTCACCAGATGGGACTAGGTCCAATGAGCAGTTCTTC.

This clonotype was counted ten times or more. The genes are TRBV28 and TRBJ1-6; D gene ambiguous. V lost 6 bases, J lost 10 bases, and 16 bases lay in between. The CDR3 totals 14 residues. Germline CDR1 and CDR2: MDHEN and SYDVKM. The CDR3 nucleotides are TGTGCCAGCAGCCAAACTACCGCCGGATCACCCCTCCACTTT. Its protein is CASSQTTAGSPLHF. The full variable domain, rest sourced from reference TRBV28 and TRBJ1-6, is DVKVTQSSRYLVKRTGEKVFLECVQDMDHENMFWYRQDPGLGLRLIYFSYDVKMKEKGDIPEGYSVSREKKERFSLILESASTNQTSMYLCASSQTTAGSPLHFGNGTRLTVT.

With respect to this clonotype: Possible read error: a much larger clone is one base away. V is TRBV5-1 and J is TRBJ2-7; no clear D. The germline V gene encodes CDR1 SGHRS and CDR2 YFSETQ. Between the trimmed V and J ends, which lost 5 bases and 4 bases, there was a span of 13 bases. This CDR3 comprises 13 residues. The CDR3 region has the DNA TGCGCCAGCAGAGAGGTGTTTGCATACGAGCAGTACTTC. As protein: CASREVFAYEQYF.

The chain couples TRBV28 to TRBJ2-1; tentatively, D is TRBD1 (5 bases). With 6 bases removed from V and 7 bases from J, the gap between germline ends came to 10 bases. This CDR3 is built from 12 residues. Germline CDR1 is MDHEN and CDR2 is SYDVKM. CDR3 nucleotides: TGTGCCAGCAGGATTAGGGGTAATGAGCAGTTCTTC. The encoded protein is CASRIRGNEQFF.

In this sample, this clonotype turned up a few times. The V call is TRBV24-1, the J call TRBJ1-2, with D unclear. The CDR3 is 13 amino acids. Germline V gene data show CDR1 as KGHDR and CDR2 as SFDVKD. Trimming took 6 bases from V and 6 from J, leaving 13 bases between them. The DNA for the CDR3 is TGTGCCACCAGTCTCTCCCGGGTGGATGGCTACACCTTC. Encoded protein: CATSLSRVDGYTF.

For this clonotype: Just one base apart from a much larger clone, this may be a read error. Without the conserved terminal phenylalanine or tryptophan, this CDR3 likely stems from a read error. The rearrangement links TRBV6-1 to TRBJ2-7; 9 bases agree with TRBD1. CDR1 MNHNS and CDR2 SASEGT come from the germline V gene. This CDR3 has 13 amino acids. The junction had 4 bases not matched to a gene; V was cut back by 5 bases and J by 5 bases. The CDR3 bases are TGTGCCAGCAGTCGGGGACAGGGAGACGAGCAGTACCTC. The encoded protein is CASSRGQGDEQYL.